A single sample gave rise to the 17 T cell receptor beta chains below, sequenced in a study of shared clonotypes between healthy human individuals. Repertoires were generated with immunoSEQ multiplex PCR, while TCRdb's copy carries only in-frame clones and drops some. The data contain some 490,000 clones, around 73% of them seen just once; the ten biggest clones take up approximately 12%. Sequences were obtained from PBMCs. The receptors shown here come from a woman between 35 and 50 years old in good health. Some clones in this sample may be carry-over from other donors' samples.

The chain is built from TRBV19 and TRBJ2-7; no firm D call. The length of the CDR3 is 13 residues. Germline-derived CDR1 and CDR2 are LNHDA and SQIVND (reference sequence). Trimming took 8 bases from V and 0 from J, leaving 11 bases between them. The CDR3 DNA follows: TGTGCCAGTGCTCGGAGAAGCTCCTACGAGCAGTACTTC. Its protein product is CASARRSSYEQYF.

CDR3 DNA: TGTGCCAGCAGCCAAACAGGGGACGGAACTGAAGCTTTCTTT. Translation gives CASSQTGDGTEAFF. The chain carries TRBV14 and TRBJ1-1; TRBD1 matches 7 bases. From germline, CDR1 is SGHDN and CDR2 FVKESK. After removal of 2 bases from V and 5 bases from J, the junction contained 5 bases not matched to a gene. The CDR3 contains 14 residues.

A single count supports this clone. V usage is TRBV19 and J usage is TRBJ1-4; tentatively, D is TRBD1 (5 bases). Germline V gene sequence: CDR1 LNHDA, CDR2 SQIVND (reference sequence). Trimming took 5 bases from V and 5 from J, leaving 15 bases between them. CDR3 length equals 15 residues. CDR3 in DNA: TGTGCCAGTAGTTCCTCCGGGGCCGACAATGAAAAACTGTTTTTT. This sequence encodes CASSSSGADNEKLFF.

Note on this clone: This may be a read error: a much more frequent sequence differs by one nucleotide. This chain uses TRBV7-9 with TRBJ1-2; 7 positions match TRBD1. V was clipped by 1 base and J by 1 base; unmatched bases: 3. Germline-derived CDR1 and CDR2 are SEHNR and FQNEAQ (reference sequence). CDR3 length: 15 amino acids. CDR3 bases: TGTGCCAGCAGCTTAGTGGGACAGATTAACTATGGCTACACCTTC. Translation: CASSLVGQINYGYTF.

This rearrangement joins TRBV7-8 to TRBJ1-4; a weak D match, TRBD1 (6 bases). CDR3 size: 13 residues. From germline, CDR1 is SGHVS and CDR2 FQNEAQ. V dropped 8 bases and J dropped 10 bases, with 17 bases sitting between them. The CDR3 region has the DNA TGTGCCAGCTTACAGGGTTCAACTGGAAAACTGTTTTTT. It encodes CASLQGSTGKLFF.

The chain links TRBV7-2 to TRBJ1-1; TRBD1 might be the D (6 bases). The CDR3 covers 15 residues. Germline CDR1 and CDR2: SGHTA and FQGNSA. Trimming took 5 bases from V and 4 from J, leaving 17 bases between them. CDR3 nucleotides: TGTGCCAGCAGCCCCCAAACAGGGAGGGGCACTGAAGCTTTCTTT. Protein sequence: CASSPQTGRGTEAFF. The variable domain in full, with the rest retrieved from reference TRBV7-2 and TRBJ1-1, is GAGVSQSPSNKVTEKGKDVELRCDPISGHTALYWYRQSLGQGLEFLIYFQGNSAPDKSGLPSDRFSAERTGGSVSTLTIQRTQQEDSAVYLCASSPQTGRGTEAFFGQGTRLTVV.

The chain carries TRBV30 and TRBJ2-7; D is unresolved. The CDR3 spans 11 residues. V lost 2 bases and J 3 bases, leaving 5 bases between the germline ends. CDR1 and CDR2 from the germline V gene are GTSNPN and SVGIG (reference sequence). In nucleotides, the CDR3 is TGTGCCTGGAGTAATAACTACGAGCAGTACTTC. Protein product: CAWSNNYEQYF.

The chain is built from TRBV7-6 and TRBJ1-5; D is unresolved. V was pared by 1 base and J by 6 bases, with 10 bases between. The CDR3 totals 14 residues. Germline V gives CDR1 SGHVS, CDR2 FNYEAQ. The CDR3 spells CASSLGRGSQPQHF. CDR3 sequence (DNA): TGTGCCAGCAGCTTAGGTCGGGGTAGTCAGCCCCAGCATTTT.

The CDR3, as DNA: TGCACCAGCAGCCAGCCGGGACAGGGATACGAGCAGTACTTC. It encodes CTSSQPGQGYEQYF. The rearrangement joins TRBV1 to TRBJ2-5; the D segment call TRBD1 is taken from the table without a DNA check. The J call is uncertain, as TRBJ2-7 better fits the DNA end. TRBV1 is labeled a pseudogene. The CDR3 sequence is 14 residues long.

For this clone: The junction does not match germline at one end; this may be a read error. This chain joins TRBV28 and TRBJ2-3, with D possibly TRBD1 on 5 matching bases. Germline V gene sequence: CDR1 MDHEN, CDR2 SYDVKM. CDR3 length: 12 amino acids. The DNA for the CDR3 is TGTGCCAGCAGTTTAATGACAGATACGCGGTATTTT. This encodes CASSLMTDTRYF.

The chain recombines TRBV13 with TRBJ2-3, with TRBD2 matching over 9 bases. Losses at the gene ends were 5 bases for V and 1 base for J; bases not matched to a gene: 4. This CDR3 is 15 amino acids long. Germline values: CDR1 PRHDT, CDR2 FYEKMQ (reference sequence). The CDR3 loop is CASSVWTSGTDTQYF. CDR3 in DNA: TGTGCCAGCAGCGTCTGGACTAGCGGCACAGATACGCAGTATTTT.

The chain uses TRBV5-4 and TRBJ1-4; a weak D match, TRBD1 (5 bases). The V end was cut by 3 bases, the J end by 3 bases, with 9 bases between. This CDR3 has 14 residues. The germline gives CDR1 SGHNT, CDR2 YYREEE (reference sequence). In DNA form, the CDR3 reads TGTGCCAGCAGCTGGGACCGATCTAATGAAAAACTGTTTTTT. Its protein is CASSWDRSNEKLFF.

The gene calls are TRBV11-2 and TRBJ1-4; D unresolved. The V and J ends lost 1 base and 5 bases respectively, with 5 bases between them. CDR1 and CDR2 (germline): SGHAT, FQNNGV. This CDR3 has 13 amino acids. The CDR3 spells CASSLGINEKLFF. The DNA for the CDR3 is TGTGCCAGCAGCTTAGGAATAAATGAAAAACTGTTTTTT. Supplemented by reference TRBV11-2 and TRBJ1-4, the full variable domain reads EAGVAQSPRYKIIEKRQSVAFWCNPISGHATLYWYQQILGQGPKLLIQFQNNGVVDDSQLPKDRFSAERLKGVDSTLKIQPAKLEDSAVYLCASSLGINEKLFFGSGTQLSVL.

V is TRBV5-1 and J is TRBJ2-2; 8 bases line up with TRBD1. V lost 3 bases and J lost 6; bases outside the gene matches: 4. This CDR3 is built from 14 residues. From germline, CDR1 is SGHRS and CDR2 YFSETQ. CDR3 region: CASSSGQVPGELFF. CDR3 DNA sequence: TGCGCCAGCAGCTCGGGACAGGTTCCCGGGGAGCTGTTTTTT.

The chain combines TRBV29-1 with TRBJ2-4; 7 bases line up with TRBD2. Trimming removed 7 bases from V and 2 bases from J; junction bases left unmatched: 5. Germline CDR1 and CDR2: SQVTM and ANQGSEA. The CDR3 is made up of 13 amino acids. The CDR3 coding sequence is TGCAGCGCCGGACTAGGGTCCAAAAACATTCAGTACTTC. It encodes CSAGLGSKNIQYF.

CDR3 region: CATSRDRGQGYQETQYF. The CDR3 coding sequence is TGTGCCACCAGCAGAGATAGGGGACAGGGTTACCAAGAGACCCAGTACTTC. The gene calls are TRBV15 and TRBJ2-5; 9 bases agree with TRBD1. The CDR3 totals 17 residues. Per the germline V gene, CDR1 is LNHNV and CDR2 is YYDKDF (reference sequence). Trimming at V came to 0 bases and at J to 0 bases, leaving 5 bases not matched to a gene.

This CDR3 is CASSLDSGADTQYF. In DNA, the CDR3 is TGTGCCAGCAGCTTAGACAGTGGGGCCGATACGCAGTATTTT. The chain carries TRBV7-3 and TRBJ2-3; perhaps TRBD1 as D (5 bases). The CDR3 is 14 residues long. With 2 bases removed from V and 6 bases from J, the gap between germline ends came to 12 bases. Looked up from germline, CDR1 is SGHTA and CDR2 is FQGTGA.